This entry describes one T cell receptor beta chain. Its antigen remains unidentified. TCRdb keeps only in-frame clones here, not all; method: immunoSEQ multiplex PCR. The sample records about 320,000 clones, 75% to 90% being singletons. The data are from a study of Ad26.COV2.S vaccination and SARS-CoV-2 variants. Study-level information: Donor joined the COV1001 Ad26.COV2.S trial arm. General study findings and limits: Spike-specific TCR breadth was greater after Ad26.COV2.S than placebo. Similar non-spike TCR breadth was seen in vaccine and placebo recipients. Reportedly, spike-specific CD8+ and CD4+ T cell responses achieved substantial breadth once vaccination had taken place.

The germline CDR1 and CDR2 sequences are SGHTA and FQGNSA. CDR3 length: 14 amino acids. Trimming took 0 bases from V and 4 from J, leaving 4 bases between them. Treatment here: 15 to 20 received Ad26.COV2.S at low or high dose, single or two shots; 5 received placebo; per-sample allocation not given. At day 63 after the first vaccine or placebo injection, samples were drawn. The specimen comprised peripheral blood, sampled in a trial of Ad26.COV2.S vaccine versus placebo. The rearrangement links TRBV7-2 to TRBJ2-6, with D unresolved. This clonotype originated in a person between 18 and 59 years old who received the Ad26.COV2.S COVID-19 vaccine or a placebo. The CDR3 region is CASSLAGGANVLTF. The CDR3 bases are TGTGCCAGCAGCTTAGCAGGAGGGGCCAACGTCCTGACTTTC.